Each of the 17 T cell receptor beta chains below was sequenced from the same sample in a study of blood T cell repertoires in COVID-19. Sequenced by immunoSEQ multiplex PCR; TCRdb stores in-frame clones only, minus some. The repertoire consists of about 250,000 clones, with about 89% occurring once and the leading ten covering about 0.8%. The sequenced sample was peripheral blood. These receptor sequences come from a man aged 25 to 40 with acute or convalescent COVID-19.

The V call is TRBV6-5, the J call TRBJ2-2; 9 bases are shared with TRBD1. The CDR3 length is 14 residues. From germline, CDR1 is MNHEY and CDR2 SVGAGI. Trimming removed 6 bases from V and 6 bases from J; junction bases left unmatched: 5. CDR3 nucleotides: TGTGCCAGCAGGGCACAGGGGGCGTCCGGGGAGCTGTTTTTT. Translating gives CASRAQGASGELFF.

The rearrangement links TRBV3-1 (or the pseudogene TRBV3-2) to TRBJ1-2; the D is unclear. Trimming took off 3 bases at V and 8 bases at J, with 22 bases between the two ends. CDR3 length: 16 amino acids. Germline values: CDR1 LGHDT, CDR2 YNNKEL (reference sequence). In nucleotides, the CDR3 is TGTGCCAGCAGCCACCAGCAGATCGATCTCCGAGGGGGCTACACCTTC. The encoded protein is CASSHQQIDLRGGYTF.

V gene TRBV30 combines with J gene TRBJ1-5, with 7 bases fitting TRBD1. Looked up from germline, CDR1 is GTSNPN and CDR2 is SVGIG (reference sequence). V dropped 8 bases and J dropped 0; count of bases not matched to a gene: 4. The CDR3 loop spans 13 amino acids. The DNA for the CDR3 is TGTGCCGCGGGACAGAATAGCAATCAGCCCCAGCATTTT. It yields the protein CAAGQNSNQPQHF.

The chain couples TRBV5-1 to TRBJ1-4, with TRBD1 as a possible D gene (5 bases). Germline values: CDR1 SGHRS, CDR2 YFSETQ. The germline V and J ends were trimmed by 2 bases and 4 bases, with 9 bases remaining between them. The CDR3 is 14 amino acids. This chain's CDR3 is CASSFQDINEKLFF. The CDR3 DNA is TGCGCCAGCAGCTTTCAGGACATTAATGAAAAACTGTTTTTT.

V usage is TRBV5-5 and J usage is TRBJ2-7, with 10 nucleotides matching TRBD2. Germline V CDR1 and CDR2: SGHKS, YYEKEE (reference sequence). Germline trimming cut 2 bases from V and 2 bases from J; bases unmatched to any gene: 4. There are 15 residues in the CDR3. CDR3 DNA: TGTGCCAGCAGCTTTGCCAGCGGGGGGGCCTACGAGCAGTACTTC. The encoded protein is CASSFASGGAYEQYF.

This chain uses TRBV19 with TRBJ1-2; D perhaps matches TRBD1 (5 bases). This CDR3 comprises 16 residues. Between the trimmed V and J ends, which lost 4 bases and 4 bases, there was a span of 19 bases. The germline gives CDR1 LNHDA, CDR2 SQIVND (reference sequence). The chain's CDR3 is CASSTTTAGGIYGYTF. DNA of the CDR3: TGTGCCAGTAGTACGACTACGGCGGGGGGTATCTATGGCTACACCTTC.

This chain links TRBV7-8 with TRBJ2-1, with 10 bases fitting TRBD2. The J segment lost 7 bases and the V segment lost 5 bases, leaving 11 bases of the junction unmatched. CDR1 is SGHVS, CDR2 FQNEAQ, per germline. The CDR3 sequence is 16 residues long. The CDR3 DNA sequence: TGTGCCAGCAGCCCTCCCCAAGCGGGGGGGGCAAATGAGCAGTTCTTC. This translates into CASSPPQAGGANEQFF. The full variable domain, with the rest looked up from reference TRBV7-8 and TRBJ2-1, is GAGVSQSPRYKVAKRGQDVALRCDPISGHVSLFWYQQALGQGPEFLTYFQNEAQLDKSGLPSDRFFAERPEGSVSTLKIQRTQQEDSAVYLCASSPPQAGGANEQFFGPGTRLTVL.

V gene TRBV7-2 combines with J gene TRBJ2-7; no definite D call. Trimming cost V 0 bases and J 6 bases, with 6 bases left between them. The length of the CDR3 is 12 residues. Germline CDR1 is SGHTA and CDR2 is FQGNSA. CDR3 sequence reads: CASSLAASEQYF. The CDR3, as DNA: TGTGCCAGCAGCTTAGCGGCTAGCGAGCAGTACTTC. Filled out from reference TRBV7-2 and TRBJ2-7, the complete variable domain reads GAGVSQSPSNKVTEKGKDVELRCDPISGHTALYWYRQSLGQGLEFLIYFQGNSAPDKSGLPSDRFSAERTGGSVSTLTIQRTQQEDSAVYLCASSLAASEQYFGPGTRLTVT.

V is TRBV6-5 and J is TRBJ2-2; 7 nucleotides agree with TRBD2. This CDR3 region has 15 residues. CDR1 is MNHEY and CDR2 is SVGAGI in the germline V gene. V lost 7 bases and J lost 6; bases outside the gene matches: 11. The chain's CDR3 is CASTPMGGVAGELFF. The DNA of the CDR3 is TGTGCCAGCACCCCGATGGGGGGGGTCGCCGGGGAGCTGTTTTTT.

The rearrangement joins TRBV6-4 to TRBJ1-1, with 9 bases matching TRBD1. Germline-derived CDR1 and CDR2 are MRHNA and SNTAGT. This CDR3 region has 15 residues. J lost 10 bases, V lost 4 bases, and 13 bases had no gene match. CDR3 coding DNA: TGTGCCAGCAGTGCAGGGACAGGGCGGTCGGGCGGAGCTTTCTTT. Its translation is CASSAGTGRSGGAFF.

This clone was observed a few times. Here the CDR3 DNA reads TGTGCCAGCAGTGAATGGACAGGGGAATATGGCTACACCTTC. Its translation is CASSEWTGEYGYTF. The gene calls are TRBV6-1 and TRBJ1-2, with 9 bases aligning to TRBD1. CDR3 size: 14 residues. J gave up 5 bases and V 2 bases, and 3 bases lay outside the gene matches. Germline CDR1 is MNHNS and CDR2 is SASEGT.

The V call is TRBV7-3, the J call TRBJ2-3, with TRBD2 matching over 8 bases. The CDR3 length is 15 residues. Germline loops: CDR1 SGHTA, CDR2 FQGTGA. V was clipped by 2 bases and J by 2 bases; unmatched bases: 3. The CDR3: CASSLGTRNTDTQYF. DNA of the CDR3: TGTGCCAGCAGCTTAGGGACTAGAAACACAGATACGCAGTATTTT. Based on the CDR3 plus reference TRBV7-3 and TRBJ2-3, the full variable domain is GAGVSQTPSNKVTEKGKYVELRCDPISGHTALYWYRQSLGQGPEFLIYFQGTGAADDSGLPNDRFFAVRPEGSVSTLKIQRTERGDSAVYLCASSLGTRNTDTQYFGPGTRLTVL.

The chain couples TRBV7-9 to TRBJ1-5, with 7 bases lining up with TRBD1. Losses at the gene ends were 5 bases for V and 5 bases for J; bases not matched to a gene: 9. The CDR3 length is 15 residues. Germline-derived CDR1 and CDR2 are SEHNR and FQNEAQ (reference sequence). The CDR3 spells CASSPLRTGDQPQHF. The CDR3 DNA reads as TGTGCCAGCAGCCCCCTCCGGACAGGAGATCAGCCCCAGCATTTT.

V usage is TRBV12-3 or TRBV12-4 and J usage is TRBJ2-1, with 7 bases fitting TRBD1. CDR3 length: 13 residues. Trimming at V came to 8 bases and at J to 9 bases, leaving 10 bases not matched to a gene. The CDR3 sequence is CASSKGAMGEQFF. The CDR3 region has the DNA TGTGCCAGCTCGAAGGGGGCAATGGGTGAGCAGTTCTTC.

This clone appeared a single time. J is TRBJ1-1 and V is TRBV6-1, with TRBD1 identical over 7 bases. Per germline, CDR1 MNHNS and CDR2 SASEGT. CDR3 length: 15 amino acids. V lost 1 base, J lost 0 bases, and 2 bases stayed unmatched. The CDR3 reads CASSEEGQVNTEAFF. The CDR3 DNA follows: TGTGCCAGCAGTGAAGAAGGACAGGTGAACACTGAAGCTTTCTTT.

This clone was seen only once. Here the CDR3 reads CASSNFHVASGANVLTF. DNA for the CDR3: TGTGCCAGCAGTAATTTTCACGTGGCCTCTGGGGCCAACGTCCTGACTTTC. The genes are TRBV5-8 and TRBJ2-6; no definite D call. Trimming shortened V by 5 bases and J by 0 bases, and 15 bases separated the two germline ends. CDR1 and CDR2 from the germline V gene are SGHTS and YDEGEE. This CDR3 region has 17 residues. Together with reference TRBV5-8 and TRBJ2-6, the CDR3 gives the full variable domain: EAGVTQSPTHLIKTRGQQATLRCSPISGHTSVYWYQQALGLGLQFLLWYDEGEERNRGNFPPRFSGRQFPNYSSELNVNALELEDSALYLCASSNFHVASGANVLTFGAGSRLTVL.

The chain links TRBV18 to TRBJ1-1, with 7 nucleotides matching TRBD1. The V gene end was trimmed by 2 bases and the J gene end by 1 base; junction bases not matched to a gene: 7. The germline gives CDR1 KGHSH, CDR2 LQKENI. This CDR3 contains 16 residues. DNA for the CDR3: TGTGCCAGCTCACCATTAACAGGGGTGGGGAACACTGAAGCTTTCTTT. This gives the protein CASSPLTGVGNTEAFF.